This TCR beta chain was recovered during a study of blood T cell repertoires in COVID-19. Sequencing was performed with immunoSEQ multiplex PCR; in TCRdb, only in-frame clones are kept and a portion is missing. The table includes 200,000 to 250,000 clones, around four fifths detected once. The material sequenced was peripheral blood. The sequence was collected from a woman aged 80 or over with COVID-19, enrolled during active disease.

CDR3: CASNRDEKLFF. CDR3 coding DNA: TGTGCCAGCAACAGGGATGAAAAACTGTTTTTT. This rearrangement joins TRBV6-6 to TRBJ1-4; D is possibly TRBD1 (6 bases). Looked up from germline, CDR1 is MNHNY and CDR2 is SVGAGI (reference sequence). The V gene lost 7 bases and the J gene lost 6 bases, with 6 bases spanning the gap. The CDR3 is made up of 11 amino acids.